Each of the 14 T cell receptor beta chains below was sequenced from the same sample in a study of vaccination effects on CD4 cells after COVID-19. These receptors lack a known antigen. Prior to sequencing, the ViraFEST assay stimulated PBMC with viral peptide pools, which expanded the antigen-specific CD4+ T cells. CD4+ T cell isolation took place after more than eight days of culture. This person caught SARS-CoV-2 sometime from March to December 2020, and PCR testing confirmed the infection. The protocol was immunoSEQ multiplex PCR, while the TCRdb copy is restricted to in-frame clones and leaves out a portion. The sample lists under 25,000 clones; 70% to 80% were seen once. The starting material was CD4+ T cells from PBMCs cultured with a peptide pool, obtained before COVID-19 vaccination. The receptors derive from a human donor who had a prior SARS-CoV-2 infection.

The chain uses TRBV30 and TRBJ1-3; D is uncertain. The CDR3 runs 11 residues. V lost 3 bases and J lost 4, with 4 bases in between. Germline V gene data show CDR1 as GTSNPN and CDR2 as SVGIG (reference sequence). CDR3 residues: CAWSAGNTIYF. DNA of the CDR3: TGTGCCTGGAGCGCAGGAAACACCATATATTTT.

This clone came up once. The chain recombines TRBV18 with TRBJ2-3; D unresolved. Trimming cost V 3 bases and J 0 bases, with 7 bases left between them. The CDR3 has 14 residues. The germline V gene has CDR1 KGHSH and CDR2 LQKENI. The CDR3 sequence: CASSPMASTDTQYF. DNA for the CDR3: TGTGCCAGCTCACCTATGGCGAGCACAGATACGCAGTATTTT.

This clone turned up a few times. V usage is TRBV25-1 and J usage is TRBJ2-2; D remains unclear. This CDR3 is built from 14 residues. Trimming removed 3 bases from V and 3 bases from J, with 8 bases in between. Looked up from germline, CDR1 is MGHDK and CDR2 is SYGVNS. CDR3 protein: CASSDPSDTGELFF. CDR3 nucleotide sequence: TGTGCCAGCAGTGACCCTTCTGACACCGGGGAGCTGTTTTTT. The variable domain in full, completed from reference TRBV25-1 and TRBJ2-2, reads EADIYQTPRYLVIGTGKKITLECSQTMGHDKMYWYQQDPGMELHLIHYSYGVNSTEKGDLSSESTVSRIRTEHFPLTLESARPSHTSQYLCASSDPSDTGELFFGEGSRLTVL.

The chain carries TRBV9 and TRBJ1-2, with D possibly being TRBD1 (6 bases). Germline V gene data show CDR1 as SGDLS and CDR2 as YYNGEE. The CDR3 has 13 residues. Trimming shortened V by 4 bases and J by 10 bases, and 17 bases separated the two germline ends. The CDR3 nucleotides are TGTGCCAGCAGCACCCAGGGGACACTGGTCTACACCTTC. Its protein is CASSTQGTLVYTF.

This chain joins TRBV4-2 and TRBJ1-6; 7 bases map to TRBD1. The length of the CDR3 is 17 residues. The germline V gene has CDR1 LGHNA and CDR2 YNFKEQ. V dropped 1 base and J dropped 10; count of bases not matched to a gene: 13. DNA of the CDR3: TGTGCCAGCAGCCAAGTCCCTCTGGCAGGGGGTTCGTCACCCCTCCACTTT. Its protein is CASSQVPLAGGSSPLHF.

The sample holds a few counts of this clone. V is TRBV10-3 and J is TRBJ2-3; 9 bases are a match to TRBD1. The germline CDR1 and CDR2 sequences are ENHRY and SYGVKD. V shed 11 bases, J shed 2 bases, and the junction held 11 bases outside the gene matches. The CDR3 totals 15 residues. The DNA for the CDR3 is TGTGCCTCCGCCCGGGACAGGGTGTTCACAGATACGCAGTATTTT. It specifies CASARDRVFTDTQYF.

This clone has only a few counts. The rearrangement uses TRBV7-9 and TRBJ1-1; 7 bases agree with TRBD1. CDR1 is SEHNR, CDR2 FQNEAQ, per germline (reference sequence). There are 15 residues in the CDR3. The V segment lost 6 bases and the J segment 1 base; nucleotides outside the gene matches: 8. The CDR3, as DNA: TGTGCCAGCAGACCTAGGGAGGGGGCGAACACTGAAGCTTTCTTT. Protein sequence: CASRPREGANTEAFF.

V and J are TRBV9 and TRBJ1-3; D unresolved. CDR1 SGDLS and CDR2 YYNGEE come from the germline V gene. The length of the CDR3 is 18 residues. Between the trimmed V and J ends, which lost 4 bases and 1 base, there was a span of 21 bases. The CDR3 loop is CASSRHPTRQNSGNTIYF. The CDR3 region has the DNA TGTGCCAGCAGCCGCCATCCGACAAGACAAAATTCTGGAAACACCATATATTTT.

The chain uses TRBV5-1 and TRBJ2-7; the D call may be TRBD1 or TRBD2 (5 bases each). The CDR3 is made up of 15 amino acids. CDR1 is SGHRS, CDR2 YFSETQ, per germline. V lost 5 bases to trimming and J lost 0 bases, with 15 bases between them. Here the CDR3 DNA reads TGCGCCAGCAGTGAGGGACGGTTGAGCTCCTACGAGCAGTACTTC. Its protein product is CASSEGRLSSYEQYF.

Here the CDR3 DNA reads TGTGCCAGCAGCTCCCAAATTCGACAGGGAGGGGCTTTCTTT. Protein: CASSSQIRQGGAFF. The chain joins TRBV11-1 to TRBJ1-1; 7 bases are shared with TRBD1. Looked up from germline, CDR1 is SGHAT and CDR2 is FQDESV (reference sequence). CDR3 size: 14 residues. J lost 11 bases, V lost 4 bases, and 13 bases had no gene match.

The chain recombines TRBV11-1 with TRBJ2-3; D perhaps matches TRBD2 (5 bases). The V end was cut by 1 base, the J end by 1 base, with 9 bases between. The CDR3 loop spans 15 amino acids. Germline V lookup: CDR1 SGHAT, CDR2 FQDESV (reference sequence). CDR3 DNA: TGTGCCAGCAGCTTAGGGACTTCCCGCACAGATACGCAGTATTTT. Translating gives CASSLGTSRTDTQYF.

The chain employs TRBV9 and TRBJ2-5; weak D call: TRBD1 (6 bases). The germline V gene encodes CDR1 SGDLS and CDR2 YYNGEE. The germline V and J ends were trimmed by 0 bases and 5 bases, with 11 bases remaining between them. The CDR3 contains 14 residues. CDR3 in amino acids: CASSVEPGAETQYF. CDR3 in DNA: TGTGCCAGCAGCGTAGAACCAGGGGCCGAGACCCAGTACTTC.

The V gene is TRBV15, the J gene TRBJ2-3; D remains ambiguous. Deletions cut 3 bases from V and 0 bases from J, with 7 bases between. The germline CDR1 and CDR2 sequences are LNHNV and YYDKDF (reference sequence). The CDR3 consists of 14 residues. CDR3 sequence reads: CATSRPDSTDTQYF. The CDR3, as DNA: TGTGCCACCAGCAGGCCAGATAGCACAGATACGCAGTATTTT.

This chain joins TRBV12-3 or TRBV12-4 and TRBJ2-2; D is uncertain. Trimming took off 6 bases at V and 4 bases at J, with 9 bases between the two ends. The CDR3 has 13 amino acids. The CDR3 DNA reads TGTGCCAGCAGCCTCCGCCCCACCGGGGAGCTGTTTTTT. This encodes CASSLRPTGELFF.